Listed here are 17 T cell receptor beta chains from one sample, sequenced in a study of CD8 T cells in Susac syndrome. Random hexamers were used to reverse transcribe the RNA input (roughly 0.5 to 1 ug). TCRdb ran MiXCR on the immunoSEQ multiplex PCR reads and lists one entry per CDR3 protein. The repertoire holds about 190,000 distinct CDR3 sequences, roughly nine tenths seen once, with around 0.085% in the top ten. The material sequenced was CD4+ T cells from PBMCs. These receptor sequences come from a human donor with Susac syndrome.

The rearrangement uses TRBV20-1 and TRBJ2-5, with 9 positions matching TRBD1. Germline V lookup: CDR1 DFQATT, CDR2 SNEGSKA (reference sequence). The CDR3 spans 15 residues. V gave up 1 base and J gave up 4 bases; unmatched junction bases: 7. For the CDR3, the DNA is TGCAGTGCTAGAGCCGGGACAGGGACAGGAGAGACCCAGTACTTC. Its protein is CSARAGTGTGETQYF.

This clonotype has just a few counts. The genes are TRBV5-1 and TRBJ1-2; 8 bases are shared with TRBD1. In germline, CDR1 is SGHRS, CDR2 YFSETQ. J gave up 6 bases and V 4 bases, and 8 bases lay outside the gene matches. The CDR3 length is 14 residues. CDR3 in amino acids: CASSLTDRADGYTF. In DNA form, the CDR3 reads TGCGCCAGCAGCCTAACGGACAGGGCGGATGGCTACACCTTC.

The chain employs TRBV5-6 and TRBJ1-1, with unresolved D. V was cut by 5 bases and J by 0 bases, with 11 bases left in between. The length of the CDR3 is 14 residues. CDR1 and CDR2 from the germline V gene are SGHDT and YYEEEE. CDR3 amino acids: CASRPVTLNTEAFF. DNA of the CDR3: TGTGCCAGCAGACCAGTGACTTTGAACACTGAAGCTTTCTTT.

The rearrangement uses TRBV2 and TRBJ2-2, with D possibly matching TRBD2 (6 bases). This CDR3 contains 13 residues. V lost 5 bases and J 4 bases, leaving 8 bases between the germline ends. Germline loops: CDR1 SNHLY, CDR2 FYNNEI. In DNA form, the CDR3 reads TGTGCCAGCAGTCGGGAGAGCACCGGGGAGCTGTTTTTT. Its protein is CASSRESTGELFF.

The chain joins TRBV3-1 to TRBJ1-1; D gene unclear. The CDR3 is 17 amino acids. Trimming stripped 4 bases from V and 0 bases from J, with 18 bases between. Germline CDR1 is LGHDT and CDR2 is YNNKEL (reference sequence). Written as DNA, the CDR3 is TGTGCCAGCAGCCGGAGGAAGGGAGAAGGATTGAACACTGAAGCTTTCTTT. Translated: CASSRRKGEGLNTEAFF.

The chain carries TRBV3-1 and TRBJ1-5; D perhaps matches TRBD1 (5 bases). Germline V gene data show CDR1 as LGHDT and CDR2 as YNNKEL (reference sequence). V was clipped by 1 base and J by 6 bases, with 10 bases between them. The CDR3 has 14 residues. CDR3 sequence reads: CASSQAGAIQPQHF. In DNA, the CDR3 is TGTGCCAGCAGCCAAGCCGGGGCGATTCAGCCCCAGCATTTT. Complete variable domain (other parts from reference TRBV3-1 and TRBJ1-5): DTAVSQTPKYLVTQMGNDKSIKCEQNLGHDTMYWYKQDSKKFLKIMFSYNNKELIINETVPNRFSPKSPDKAHLNLHINSLELGDSAVYFCASSQAGAIQPQHFGDGTRLSIL.

The chain uses TRBV13 and TRBJ2-7; 13 bases agree with TRBD2. Germline V gene lookup returns CDR1 PRHDT and CDR2 FYEKMQ (reference sequence). The CDR3 loop spans 17 amino acids. J was trimmed by 7 bases and V by 6 bases; bases with no gene match: 15. As DNA, the CDR3 is TGTGCCAGCAGGCGAAATCCACTAGCGGGGGGGCCAATGGAGCAGTACTTC. It encodes CASRRNPLAGGPMEQYF.

This clonotype has a handful of counts. This sequence joins TRBV19 and TRBJ2-7, with D maybe TRBD2 (7 bases). The ends were cut back, 9 bases at V and 5 bases at J, with 20 bases in the middle. Germline CDR1 LNHDA, CDR2 SQIVND (reference sequence). The CDR3 covers 14 residues. DNA for the CDR3: TGTGCCAGCAGGACCGGGGGGCATTCGAACGAGCAGTACTTC. It encodes CASRTGGHSNEQYF.

The chain links TRBV20-1 to TRBJ2-1; 8 nucleotides align to TRBD2. Looked up from germline, CDR1 is DFQATT and CDR2 is SNEGSKA (reference sequence). The CDR3 runs 16 residues. After removal of 1 base from V and 0 bases from J, the junction contained 5 bases not matched to a gene. The CDR3 region has the DNA TGCAGTGCTAGAGCACGGGCGGGGGGCTCCTACAATGAGCAGTTCTTC. Its protein is CSARARAGGSYNEQFF.

The rearrangement links TRBV20-1 to TRBJ2-5; weak D call: TRBD2 (6 bases). The CDR3 spans 14 residues. Germline-derived CDR1 and CDR2 are DFQATT and SNEGSKA (reference sequence). Trimming cost V 5 bases and J 4 bases, with 17 bases left between them. The CDR3 protein is CSASKRVGGETQYF. As DNA, the CDR3 is TGCAGTGCTTCGAAGCGGGTGGGGGGAGAGACCCAGTACTTC.

This chain links TRBV19 with TRBJ2-7; D is ambiguous. CDR1 LNHDA and CDR2 SQIVND come from the germline V gene (reference sequence). This CDR3 region has 14 residues. V was shortened by 3 bases and J by 2 bases, with 11 bases between the two germline ends. CDR3 region: CASSIAVRPYEQYF. CDR3 in DNA: TGTGCCAGTAGTATCGCGGTGCGCCCCTACGAGCAGTACTTC.

About this clonotype: At one boundary the junction diverges from the germline segment, which might be a read error. V usage is TRBV4-2 and J usage is TRBJ2-1; the D call may be TRBD1 or TRBD2 (6 bases each). There are 13 residues in the CDR3. Germline values: CDR1 LGHNA, CDR2 YNFKEQ. The CDR3 spells CASTQRGENEQFF. As DNA, the CDR3 is TGTGCCAGCACCCAAAGGGGGGAGAATGAGCAGTTCTTC.

The chain is built from TRBV4-1 and TRBJ1-4; D not resolved. Trimming took off 0 bases at V and 0 bases at J, with 8 bases between the two ends. Looked up from germline, CDR1 is MGHRA and CDR2 is YSYEKL. The CDR3 totals 16 residues. In nucleotides, the CDR3 is TGCGCCAGCAGCCAAGATAGGATTGCAACTAATGAAAAACTGTTTTTT. Translating it yields CASSQDRIATNEKLFF.

This chain uses TRBV3-1 with TRBJ2-3, with D possibly matching TRBD2 (5 bases). V lost 3 bases, J lost 1 base, and 14 bases lay in between. The length of the CDR3 is 16 residues. The germline V gene encodes CDR1 LGHDT and CDR2 YNNKEL (reference sequence). DNA of the CDR3: TGTGCCAGCAGCCATAGGGCCATGAGGGGCACAGATACGCAGTATTTT. Translating it yields CASSHRAMRGTDTQYF.

This clonotype appeared once. The chain links TRBV2 to TRBJ1-5; D gene unclear. Germline CDR1 reads SNHLY; CDR2 reads FYNNEI. V lost 7 bases and J lost 2, with 12 bases in between. The CDR3 is 14 amino acids. The CDR3 is CASKSFQGNQPQHF. The CDR3 region has the DNA TGTGCCAGCAAATCGTTCCAGGGCAATCAGCCCCAGCATTTT.

This rearrangement joins TRBV24-1 to TRBJ2-2, with no clear D. Germline V gene sequence: CDR1 KGHDR, CDR2 SFDVKD. The V and J ends lost 1 base and 4 bases respectively, with 12 bases between them. The CDR3 has 16 amino acids. The CDR3: CATSDFRRSTTGELFF. The CDR3 DNA reads TGTGCCACCAGTGATTTTCGGAGATCGACCACCGGGGAGCTGTTTTTT.

The chain recombines TRBV30 with TRBJ1-2; 8 positions agree with TRBD1. CDR1 is GTSNPN and CDR2 is SVGIG in the germline V gene (reference sequence). There are 14 residues in the CDR3. Losses at the gene ends were 5 bases for V and 2 bases for J; bases not matched to a gene: 7. The CDR3 sequence: CAWSAGGGNYGYTF. DNA for the CDR3: TGTGCCTGGTCTGCAGGGGGCGGGAACTATGGCTACACCTTC.